Following are 30 T cell receptor beta chains from one sample sequenced in a study of CD8 T cells in ankylosing spondylitis. TCRdb fed the 5' RACE reads into MiXCR, producing one record per CDR3 protein. The sample has 200,000 to 300,000 distinct CDR3 sequences; 20% to 30% are singletons. Sequenced input: blood, either unsorted or a sorted T cell fraction (not recorded which). Receptors originate from a male donor with ankylosing spondylitis or in good health (not recorded which).

This clonotype was counted between two and nine times. V usage is TRBV11-2 and J usage is TRBJ2-2; 9 nucleotides line up with TRBD2. Germline CDR1 and CDR2: SGHAT and FQNNGV. The CDR3 runs to 16 residues. V trimming: 2 bases; J trimming: 5 bases; junction bases outside the gene matches: 6. In DNA, the CDR3 is TGTGCCAGCAGCTTACTAGCGGGGCAGGGTACCGGGGAGCTGTTTTTT. Amino acids: CASSLLAGQGTGELFF.

The chain carries TRBV12-3 or TRBV12-4 and TRBJ1-4; unclear D gene. The CDR3 has 13 residues. Trimming cost V 6 bases and J 5 bases, with 10 bases left between them. CDR3: CASSPVPNEKLFF. The CDR3 DNA follows: TGTGCCAGCAGCCCGGTACCAAATGAAAAACTGTTTTTT.

This clonotype was seen once. This chain uses TRBV9 with TRBJ2-3; no firm D call. V was pared by 0 bases and J by 4 bases, with 9 bases between. The CDR3 spans 14 residues. The germline gives CDR1 SGDLS, CDR2 YYNGEE. CDR3 nucleotide sequence: TGTGCCAGCAGCGTAGGGGCAGCCCCAGATACGCAGTATTTT. As protein: CASSVGAAPDTQYF. Full variable domain (outside the CDR3, taken from reference TRBV9 and TRBJ2-3): DSGVTQTPKHLITATGQRVTLRCSPRSGDLSVYWYQQSLDQGLQFLIQYYNGEERAKGNILERFSAQQFPDLHSELNLSSLELGDSALYFCASSVGAAPDTQYFGPGTRLTVL.

The gene calls are TRBV12-3 or TRBV12-4 and TRBJ2-2; D uncertain. Trimming cost V 3 bases and J 1 base, with 12 bases left between them. The CDR3 runs to 16 residues. In nucleotides, the CDR3 is TGTGCCAGCAGTTTTCCCCCAGGAGAGAACACCGGGGAGCTGTTTTTT. Translation gives CASSFPPGENTGELFF.

The rearrangement uses TRBV15 and TRBJ2-1; no clear D gene. The CDR3 loop spans 12 amino acids. The V end was cut by 0 bases, the J end by 9 bases, with 6 bases between. Looked up from germline, CDR1 is LNHNV and CDR2 is YYDKDF (reference sequence). The CDR3 reads CATSRDAIEQFF. The CDR3 region has the DNA TGTGCCACCAGCAGAGACGCGATTGAGCAGTTCTTC.

This clonotype was seen at least ten times. The chain links TRBV20-1 to TRBJ2-7; D is undetermined. The length of the CDR3 is 11 residues. Germline values: CDR1 DFQATT, CDR2 SNEGSKA (reference sequence). Deletions cut 3 bases from V and 4 bases from J, with 7 bases between. CDR3 nucleotides: TGCAGTGCTAGTGAAGAGTACGAGCAGTACTTC. Translation gives CSASEEYEQYF.

This clonotype was picked up one time. The V and J genes are TRBV6-2 or TRBV6-3 and TRBJ2-5; D uncertain. Deletions cut 0 bases from V and 7 bases from J, with 12 bases between. The CDR3 contains 14 residues. CDR1 MNHEY and CDR2 SVGEGT come from the germline V gene. Written as DNA, the CDR3 is TGTGCCAGCAGTTACTCAGGATCCAAGAGGACCCAGTACTTC. As protein: CASSYSGSKRTQYF.

A few counts support this clonotype. The chain is built from TRBV29-1 and TRBJ2-7; 8 nucleotides agree with TRBD1. After removal of 5 bases from V and 9 bases from J, the junction contained 12 bases not matched to a gene. This CDR3 spans 13 amino acids. Germline V gives CDR1 SQVTM, CDR2 ANQGSEA. In DNA form, the CDR3 reads TGCAGCGTTCAGGGGGCGAATTTGGCGTGGCAGTACTTC. This gives the protein CSVQGANLAWQYF.

This clonotype has more than one count but fewer than ten. The chain couples TRBV25-1 to TRBJ1-6; no clear D gene. The CDR3 spans 16 residues. Trimming stripped 6 bases from V and 12 bases from J, with 24 bases between. In germline, CDR1 is MGHDK, CDR2 SYGVNS. The CDR3 nucleotides are TGTGCCAGCAGGATGGTGGGCAGTTTCCCCGAGGAACCCCTCCACTTT. It codes for CASRMVGSFPEEPLHF.

CDR3: CASSLFLAETGELFF. The CDR3 nucleotides are TGTGCCAGCAGTTTATTTCTAGCGGAGACCGGGGAGCTGTTTTTT. The genes are TRBV12-3 or TRBV12-4 and TRBJ2-2, with 7 bases identical to TRBD2. This CDR3 region has 15 residues. V was pared by 2 bases and J by 5 bases, with 5 bases of the junction left unmatched.

This clonotype was observed a few times. The chain carries TRBV12-3 or TRBV12-4 and TRBJ2-3; D perhaps matches TRBD1 (5 bases). The CDR3 sequence is 15 residues long. V lost 3 bases to trimming and J lost 6 bases, with 16 bases between them. The CDR3 DNA follows: TGTGCCAGCAGTTTTGGTGCAGGGTCTTACGATACGCAGTATTTT. This translates into CASSFGAGSYDTQYF.

The chain employs TRBV4-2 and TRBJ2-7, with 8 bases that match TRBD2. V shed 4 bases and J 6 bases; nucleotides not matched to a gene: 5. The CDR3 consists of 13 residues. CDR1 and CDR2 from the germline V gene are LGHNA and YNFKEQ. The CDR3 loop is CASSPRTSREQYF. CDR3 coding DNA: TGTGCCAGCAGCCCTCGGACTAGCCGCGAGCAGTACTTC.

This clonotype has only a few counts. This chain joins TRBV6-5 and TRBJ2-3; 7 bases fit TRBD2. Per germline, CDR1 MNHEY and CDR2 SVGAGI. The length of the CDR3 is 16 residues. V dropped 4 bases and J dropped 5; count of bases not matched to a gene: 12. The chain's CDR3 is CASSSSVTGGGDTQYF. CDR3 in DNA: TGTGCCAGCAGTTCCTCTGTGACGGGGGGTGGAGATACGCAGTATTTT.

The table lists this clonotype with a few counts. The chain links TRBV29-1 to TRBJ2-1; 8 bases agree with TRBD2. V shed 7 bases and J 8 bases; nucleotides not matched to a gene: 7. This CDR3 is built from 12 residues. Germline V CDR1 and CDR2: SQVTM, ANQGSEA. The DNA for the CDR3 is TGCAGCGCCACGGGGGGGGTGGATGAGCAGTTCTTC. This translates into CSATGGVDEQFF.

The table lists this clonotype with many counts. This chain connects TRBV29-1 to TRBJ2-7; 7 bases are a match to TRBD2. This CDR3 region has 13 residues. The V gene end was trimmed by 7 bases and the J gene end by 6 bases; junction bases not matched to a gene: 12. Germline values: CDR1 SQVTM, CDR2 ANQGSEA. The CDR3 coding sequence is TGCAGCGCAAGGCTTCGGACGGGGGGCGAGCAGTACTTC. Translated: CSARLRTGGEQYF.

This clonotype was seen repeatedly, ten times or more. The chain carries TRBV14 and TRBJ2-1; 9 positions agree with TRBD2. The CDR3 is made up of 15 amino acids. Trimming took 2 bases from V and 5 from J; bases not matched to a gene: 4. CDR1 and CDR2 from the germline V gene are SGHDN and FVKESK. In DNA form, the CDR3 reads TGTGCCAGCAGCCAAATGGAGCGGGGGGACAATGAGCAGTTCTTC. Its translation: CASSQMERGDNEQFF.

The V and J genes are TRBV6-1 and TRBJ1-1; the D gene is possibly TRBD1 (5 bases). Germline V CDR1 and CDR2: MNHNS, SASEGT. V lost 6 bases, J lost 6 bases, and 17 bases lay in between. This CDR3 is built from 14 residues. The CDR3 loop reads CASSSGRGRAEAFF. DNA for the CDR3: TGTGCCAGCAGCTCCGGGAGGGGACGGGCTGAAGCTTTCTTT.

This clonotype appeared many times. J is TRBJ2-7 and V is TRBV12-3 or TRBV12-4; the D is unclear. The CDR3 extends over 12 amino acids. V was cut by 2 bases and J by 0 bases, with 2 bases left in between. The chain's CDR3 is CASSLFSYEQYF. In DNA form, the CDR3 reads TGTGCCAGCAGTTTATTCTCCTACGAGCAGTACTTC.

This clonotype was seen a few times. This chain uses TRBV20-1 with TRBJ1-1, with D unclear. This CDR3 region has 13 residues. Germline V gene sequence: CDR1 DFQATT, CDR2 SNEGSKA (reference sequence). V lost 4 bases and J lost 1, with 10 bases in between. DNA of the CDR3: TGCAGTGCTATAAGAGACCCGAACACTGAAGCTTTCTTT. As protein: CSAIRDPNTEAFF.

The V gene is TRBV11-1, the J gene TRBJ1-4, with 7 bases identical to TRBD1. V trimming: 2 bases; J trimming: 7 bases; junction bases outside the gene matches: 16. CDR1 is SGHAT and CDR2 is FQDESV in the germline V gene (reference sequence). There are 18 residues in the CDR3. For the CDR3, the DNA is TGTGCCAGCAGCTTATCAATTGGAGGGGGCGTCGGAAGTGAAAAACTGTTTTTT. Translating it yields CASSLSIGGGVGSEKLFF.

This clonotype showed up just a few times. The chain recombines TRBV20-1 with TRBJ2-2; 7 bases line up with TRBD2. J gave up 5 bases and V 3 bases, and 0 bases lay outside the gene matches. The CDR3 extends over 12 amino acids. The germline V gene has CDR1 DFQATT and CDR2 SNEGSKA (reference sequence). In DNA form, the CDR3 reads TGCAGTGCTAGTAGCGGGACCGGGGAGCTGTTTTTT. This sequence encodes CSASSGTGELFF.

This clonotype was picked up a small number of times. The chain is built from TRBV20-1 and TRBJ2-1, with D perhaps TRBD2 (7 bases). The CDR3 sequence is 16 residues long. The germline V and J ends were trimmed by 8 bases and 0 bases, with 20 bases remaining between them. In germline, CDR1 is DFQATT, CDR2 SNEGSKA (reference sequence). The CDR3 loop is CSTRNNRGGSYNEQFF. CDR3 sequence (DNA): TGCAGTACACGAAATAATAGGGGGGGCTCCTACAATGAGCAGTTCTTC.

The CDR3 region is CATSSRVAKNIQYF. CDR3 nucleotides: TGTGCCACCAGTTCGAGAGTAGCCAAAAACATTCAGTACTTC. The chain links TRBV24-1 to TRBJ2-4, with D unresolved. The V gene's germline CDR1 is KGHDR and CDR2 SFDVKD. The CDR3 runs to 14 residues. V lost 6 bases to trimming and J lost 0 bases, with 8 bases between them.

V is TRBV7-3 and J is TRBJ2-3, with no clear D. The CDR3 is 14 amino acids. Germline values: CDR1 SGHTA, CDR2 FQGTGA. Deletions cut 9 bases from V and 2 bases from J, with 15 bases between. This CDR3 is CASAWNGDTDTQYF. CDR3 bases: TGTGCCAGTGCGTGGAACGGAGACACAGATACGCAGTATTTT.

This clonotype appeared a few times. The chain combines TRBV24-1 with TRBJ2-1; D could derive from TRBD1 or TRBD2 (6 bases each). The CDR3 runs 16 residues. From germline, CDR1 is KGHDR and CDR2 SFDVKD. Trimming cost V 1 base and J 7 bases, with 16 bases left between them. The CDR3 DNA follows: TGTGCCACCAGTGATTTTTTGGGGGGCAAGGGGAATGAGCAGTTCTTC. Its translation: CATSDFLGGKGNEQFF.

Concerning this clonotype itself: A much larger clonotype is one base distant, so this may be a read error. V is TRBV20-1 and J is TRBJ2-1, with TRBD1 identical over 7 bases. Germline V lookup: CDR1 DFQATT, CDR2 SNEGSKA (reference sequence). The CDR3 has 14 amino acids. The CDR3 loop reads CSAQDREFGNVQFF. Written as DNA, the CDR3 is TGCAGTGCCCAAGACAGGGAATTTGGGAATGTGCAGTTCTTC.

This clonotype showed up just a few times. The rearrangement joins TRBV29-1 to TRBJ2-3; 8 positions match TRBD2. Germline V CDR1 and CDR2: SQVTM, ANQGSEA. After removal of 4 bases from V and 2 bases from J, the junction contained 11 bases not matched to a gene. The CDR3 has 16 residues. In nucleotides, the CDR3 is TGCAGCGTTGGGGCTCTGGGGCGGGGGGTCACAGATACGCAGTATTTT. Amino acids: CSVGALGRGVTDTQYF.

The gene calls are TRBV11-2 and TRBJ2-7; D is ambiguous. V lost 1 base to trimming and J lost 0 bases, with 13 bases between them. CDR1 is SGHAT, CDR2 FQNNGV, per germline. This CDR3 contains 16 residues. As DNA, the CDR3 is TGTGCCAGCAGCTTAGCAGCTACAATTACCTCCTACGAGCAGTACTTC. Translated: CASSLAATITSYEQYF.

This clonotype has ten or more counts. The rearrangement links TRBV20-1 to TRBJ2-1; 8 bases map to TRBD2. CDR3 size: 13 residues. From germline, CDR1 is DFQATT and CDR2 SNEGSKA (reference sequence). CDR3 protein: CSLGGGWYNEQFF. The CDR3 nucleotides are TGCAGCCTCGGGGGGGGTTGGTACAATGAGCAGTTCTTC.

This clonotype came up a few times. This chain connects TRBV20-1 to TRBJ1-5; 7 bases are a match to TRBD1. This CDR3 spans 14 amino acids. J was trimmed by 5 bases and V by 4 bases; bases with no gene match: 8. CDR1 and CDR2 (germline): DFQATT, SNEGSKA (reference sequence). The CDR3 sequence is CSANGDSWDQPQHF. In DNA, the CDR3 is TGCAGTGCTAATGGGGACAGTTGGGATCAGCCCCAGCATTTT.